These T cell receptor beta chains were read from a single sample in a study of T cells in Graves' hyperthyroidism and ophthalmopathy. A single record per CDR3 protein comes from TCRdb applying MiXCR to the multiplex PCR reads. The sample has approximately 420,000 distinct CDR3 sequences, around 15% seen once; the top ten hold less than 6.5%. The material sequenced was blood. Receptors were obtained from a woman aged 18-30 years with Graves' hyperthyroidism. CDR3s include the opening cysteine and the closing phenylalanine or tryptophan. D genes are given only for firm matches. Not all rows give a size; the values are once, few, many and, for expanded clones, a class.

15,TRBJ1-1,TRBV19,-,-,TGTGCCAGTAGTCTTCCGGCGGAAGGATCCACTGAAGCTTTCTTT,CASSLPAEGSTEAFF
14,TRBJ1-1,TRBV19,-,TRBD1,TGTGCCAGTAGTTCGGACAGGGGTGACACTGAAGCTTTCTTT,CASSSDRGDTEAFF
16,TRBJ2-5,TRBV13,many,TRBD1,TGTGCCAGCAGCTTAGCAGACAGGGGTCCAGGGGAGACCCAGTACTTC,CASSLADRGPGETQYF
18,TRBJ2-7,TRBV6-1,many,TRBD2,TGTGCCAGCTCTACCAGCCCGGCTAGCGGGAGTGGTATGGACGAGCAGTACTTC,CASSTSPASGSGMDEQYF
12,TRBJ1-1,TRBV13,few,-,TGTGCCAGCAGCTTAGGAAGGGAAGAAGCTTTCTTT,CASSLGREEAFF
16,TRBJ2-1,TRBV4-1,-,-,TGCGCCAGCAGCCCCCTGTGGGAACCAAGCTCCTACGAGCAGTTCTTC,CASSPLWEPSSYEQFF
15,TRBJ2-2,TRBV28,-,-,TGTGCCAGCAGCGCCCCGACTAGTCGGACCGGGGAGCTGTTTTTT,CASSAPTSRTGELFF
14,TRBJ1-1,TRBV5-4,-,-,TGTGCCAGCAGCCTGGAGGGCAGGAACAGTGAAGCTTTCTTT,CASSLEGRNSEAFF
15,TRBJ2-1,TRBV5-1,many,TRBD1,TGCGCCAGCAGCTTGGACAGGGGTTTCTACAATGAGCAGTTCTTC,CASSLDRGFYNEQFF
15,TRBJ2-5,TRBV20-1,many,-,TGCAGTGCTAGAGATTTTCAGGCAGCACAAGAGACCCAGTACTTC,CSARDFQAAQETQYF
15,TRBJ2-3,TRBV19,few,TRBD2,TGTGCCAGTAGTATTGTTACTAGCGGCACAGATACGCAGTATTTT,CASSIVTSGTDTQYF
14,TRBJ1-3,TRBV2,many,-,-,CASSVSGPGNTIYF
16,TRBJ2-4,TRBV9,-,TRBD2,TGTGCCAGATTCCGAGGACTAGCGGTGATCAAAAACATTCAGTACTTC,CARFRGLAVIKNIQYF
11,TRBJ2-1,TRBV24-1,-,-,TGTGCCACCAGTGCGGACAATGAGCAGTTCTTC,CATSADNEQFF
15,TRBJ1-3,TRBV7-2,-,-,TGTGCCAGCAGCTCTACCGGGAGCTCTGGAAACACCATATATTTT,CASSSTGSSGNTIYF
15,TRBJ2-2,TRBV6-1,many,-,TGTGCCAGCAGCCCGGAGACCCAGGTCACCGGGGAGCTGTTTTTT,CASSPETQVTGELFF
15,TRBJ1-1,TRBV3-1,-,TRBD1,TGTGCCAGCAGCCAAACAGGGGCCCTGAACACTGAAGCTTTCTTT,CASSQTGALNTEAFF
16,TRBJ2-7,TRBV30,many,TRBD1,TGTGCCTGGCGGACAGGCTTCGGCCTCAAAGGGGGAGAGCAGTACTTC,CAWRTGFGLKGGEQYF
16,TRBJ2-1,TRBV20-1,-,TRBD2,TGCAGTGCTCCCCAACCCACTAGCGGGAGGGCCAATGAGCAGTTCTTC,CSAPQPTSGRANEQFF
16,TRBJ1-1,TRBV5-1,many,-,TGCGCCAGCAGCTGGCAGGGGCGGCGGGAGGGCACTGAAGCTTTCTTT,CASSWQGRREGTEAFF